Each of the 18 T cell receptor beta chains below was sequenced from the same sample in a study of T cells in localized non-small cell lung cancer. Some clones are missing from TCRdb's copy, which holds only in-frame ones; the method was immunoSEQ multiplex PCR. The sample has roughly 16,000 clones, roughly 90% seen once. Sequencing used peripheral blood, obtained before any cancer treatment. Receptors were obtained from a male donor aged 60 or older with stage II squamous cell lung carcinoma.

The chain uses TRBV11-2 and TRBJ2-1; 9 bases map to TRBD2. The germline V gene encodes CDR1 SGHAT and CDR2 FQNNGV. The length of the CDR3 is 15 residues. V was clipped by 3 bases and J by 7 bases; unmatched bases: 7. CDR3 region: CASSFMREGRNEQFF. The CDR3 bases are TGTGCCAGCAGCTTCATGCGGGAGGGCCGGAATGAGCAGTTCTTC.

Only one count was recorded for this clone. For the CDR3, the DNA is TGCGCCAGCAGCCGGGACAGCTTCACCGGGGAGCTGTTTTTT. It yields the protein CASSRDSFTGELFF. The rearrangement links TRBV4-1 to TRBJ2-2, with 7 bases identical to TRBD1. The CDR3 has 14 residues. CDR1 and CDR2 (germline): MGHRA, YSYEKL. The junction had 3 bases not matched to a gene; V was cut back by 4 bases and J by 4 bases.

This clone showed up just once. V and J are TRBV19 and TRBJ2-6; TRBD1 matches 8 bases. The trim removed 6 bases at V and 1 base at J, leaving 8 bases unmatched. CDR3 length: 17 residues. Germline CDR1 reads LNHDA; CDR2 reads SQIVND (reference sequence). The CDR3, as DNA: TGTGCCAGTAGCGCGGACAGGGCTTTATCTGGGGCCAACGTCCTGACTTTC. Its translation: CASSADRALSGANVLTF.

This sequence joins TRBV5-1 and TRBJ2-3; the match to TRBD2 covers 8 bases. V was pared by 1 base and J by 0 bases, with 13 bases of the junction left unmatched. The germline CDR1 and CDR2 sequences are SGHRS and YFSETQ. The CDR3 sequence is 19 residues long. CDR3 sequence (DNA): TGCGCCAGCAGCTTGCTAGATGCAGGGCTAGCGGGCAGCACAGATACGCAGTATTTT. Its translation is CASSLLDAGLAGSTDTQYF. Based on the CDR3 plus reference TRBV5-1 and TRBJ2-3, the full variable domain is KAGVTQTPRYLIKTRGQQVTLSCSPISGHRSVSWYQQTPGQGLQFLFEYFSETQRNKGNFPGRFSGRQFSNSRSEMNVSTLELGDSALYLCASSLLDAGLAGSTDTQYFGPGTRLTVL.

The chain carries TRBV11-3 and TRBJ2-3; TRBD2 matches at 9 bases. The germline CDR1 and CDR2 sequences are SGHNT and YENEEA. V dropped 0 bases and J dropped 6; count of bases not matched to a gene: 4. The CDR3 loop spans 15 amino acids. CDR3 residues: CASSLDSGRMDTQYF. The CDR3 DNA follows: TGTGCCAGCAGCTTAGATAGCGGGAGAATGGATACGCAGTATTTT.

This sequence joins TRBV5-1 and TRBJ2-2; a weak D match, TRBD1 (6 bases). The CDR3 spans 13 residues. Germline V gene sequence: CDR1 SGHRS, CDR2 YFSETQ. Trimming removed 4 bases from V and 4 bases from J, with 8 bases in between. CDR3 DNA sequence: TGCGCCAGCAGCACACAGGGCACCGGGGAGCTGTTTTTT. This translates into CASSTQGTGELFF.

This clone was found once. The J gene is TRBJ2-7, the V gene TRBV2; D may be TRBD2 (6 bases). The CDR3 runs to 14 residues. V lost 2 bases and J 6 bases, leaving 14 bases between the germline ends. Germline CDR1 SNHLY, CDR2 FYNNEI. The CDR3 nucleotides are TGTGCCAGCAGTGAATCAACTAGCTATACCGAGCAGTACTTC. Translating gives CASSESTSYTEQYF.

The rearrangement links TRBV4-1 to TRBJ2-5; tentative D call: TRBD2 (6 bases). Germline V gene sequence: CDR1 MGHRA, CDR2 YSYEKL. The V and J ends lost 5 bases and 7 bases respectively, with 17 bases between them. CDR3 size: 14 residues. In DNA form, the CDR3 reads TGCGCCAGCAGCACGGGACTCTTAGGCGGGACCCAGTACTTC. This gives the protein CASSTGLLGGTQYF.

The gene calls are TRBV7-9 and TRBJ2-3; D unresolved. Trimming stripped 1 base from V and 6 bases from J, with 11 bases between. The germline CDR1 and CDR2 sequences are SEHNR and FQNEAQ (reference sequence). CDR3 length equals 14 residues. CDR3 nucleotides: TGTGCCAGCAGCTTAGTTACCAGTTTGGATACGCAGTATTTT. Translated: CASSLVTSLDTQYF. Full variable domain (outside the CDR3, taken from reference TRBV7-9 and TRBJ2-3): DTGVSQNPRHKITKRGQNVTFRCDPISEHNRLYWYRQTLGQGPEFLTYFQNEAQLEKSRLLSDRFSAERPKGSFSTLEIQRTEQGDSAMYLCASSLVTSLDTQYFGPGTRLTVL.

V is TRBV29-1 and J is TRBJ1-1, with 7 nucleotides matching TRBD1. The germline gives CDR1 SQVTM, CDR2 ANQGSEA. The V segment lost 7 bases and the J segment 2 bases; nucleotides outside the gene matches: 4. This CDR3 is built from 12 residues. The DNA of the CDR3 is TGCAGCGGGACAGGAACTAACACTGAAGCTTTCTTT. It translates to CSGTGTNTEAFF.

As concerns this clone: With a much larger clone just one base away, this may be a read error. This chain links TRBV7-7 with TRBJ2-1, with 11 bases fitting TRBD2. The ends lost 5 bases at V and 3 bases at J; junction bases unmatched: 3. The germline V gene encodes CDR1 SSHAT and CDR2 FNYEAQ (reference sequence). This CDR3 is built from 15 residues. CDR3 region: CASSPGTSGYNEQFF. The DNA of the CDR3 is TGTGCCAGCAGCCCCGGGACTAGCGGCTACAATGAGCAGTTCTTC.

The gene calls are TRBV2 and TRBJ1-5; 11 positions match TRBD1. Germline loops: CDR1 SNHLY, CDR2 FYNNEI. The CDR3 spans 14 residues. Germline trimming cut 6 bases from V and 6 bases from J; bases unmatched to any gene: 4. CDR3 sequence: CASRGQGDIQPQHF. The CDR3 DNA follows: TGTGCCAGCAGGGGACAGGGGGACATTCAGCCCCAGCATTTT. The full variable domain, in which reference TRBV2 and TRBJ1-5 provide the parts outside the CDR3, is EPEVTQTPSHQVTQMGQEVILRCVPISNHLYFYWYRQILGQKVEFLVSFYNNEISEKSEIFDDQFSVERPDGSNFTLKIRSTKLEDSAMYFCASRGQGDIQPQHFGDGTRLSIL.

The chain recombines TRBV9 with TRBJ1-5, with D possibly TRBD1 on 6 matching bases. Germline V CDR1 and CDR2: SGDLS, YYNGEE. There are 15 residues in the CDR3. V dropped 2 bases and J dropped 1 base, with 10 bases sitting between them. CDR3 coding DNA: TGTGCCAGCAGCGTTGCAGGGGACAGCAATCAGCCCCAGCATTTT. It codes for CASSVAGDSNQPQHF. Using reference TRBV9 and TRBJ1-5 for the parts outside the CDR3, the full variable domain is DSGVTQTPKHLITATGQRVTLRCSPRSGDLSVYWYQQSLDQGLQFLIQYYNGEERAKGNILERFSAQQFPDLHSELNLSSLELGDSALYFCASSVAGDSNQPQHFGDGTRLSIL.

This clone was seen once. The chain joins TRBV28 to TRBJ1-1; the match to TRBD1 covers 7 bases. This CDR3 is 14 amino acids long. The trim removed 1 base at V and 5 bases at J, leaving 4 bases unmatched. The germline V gene encodes CDR1 MDHEN and CDR2 SYDVKM. CDR3 region: CASSLSFRGTEAFF. The CDR3 bases are TGTGCCAGCAGTTTATCCTTCAGGGGGACTGAAGCTTTCTTT.

The gene calls are TRBV5-4 and TRBJ2-7; 7 nucleotides align to TRBD2. With V trimmed by 2 bases and J by 2 bases, 13 bases remained unmatched. Germline CDR1 is SGHNT and CDR2 is YYREEE (reference sequence). This CDR3 has 17 amino acids. The CDR3 loop reads CASSLGGRASKTYEQYF. The DNA for the CDR3 is TGTGCCAGCAGCTTAGGAGGGAGGGCCTCGAAAACCTACGAGCAGTACTTC. Full variable domain (rest looked up from reference TRBV5-4 and TRBJ2-7): ETGVTQSPTHLIKTRGQQVTLRCSSQSGHNTVSWYQQALGQGPQFIFQYYREEENGRGNFPPRFSGLQFPNYSSELNVNALELDDSALYLCASSLGGRASKTYEQYFGPGTRLTVT.

The chain is built from TRBV10-1 and TRBJ2-3, with unresolved D. Between the trimmed V and J ends, which lost 0 bases and 2 bases, there was a span of 9 bases. This CDR3 comprises 15 residues. Germline assignment: CDR1 WNHNN and CDR2 SYGVQD (reference sequence). The CDR3 bases are TGCGCCAGCAGTGAGTCGTACGCGGACACAGATACGCAGTATTTT. This encodes CASSESYADTDTQYF.

This clone has only a few counts. The chain combines TRBV30 with TRBJ1-1; 9 nucleotides match TRBD1. Germline trimming cut 2 bases from V and 1 base from J; bases unmatched to any gene: 2. Germline V CDR1 and CDR2: GTSNPN, SVGIG (reference sequence). The CDR3 consists of 14 residues. The CDR3 is CAWSPDRGNTEAFF. The CDR3 nucleotides read TGTGCCTGGAGTCCGGACAGGGGGAACACTGAAGCTTTCTTT.

J is TRBJ1-4 and V is TRBV29-1; 9 positions agree with TRBD1. The CDR3 contains 13 residues. The germline CDR1 and CDR2 sequences are SQVTM and ANQGSEA. V was clipped by 6 bases and J by 8 bases; unmatched bases: 7. The CDR3 DNA follows: TGCAGCGTCAGACAGGGGGGAGGGGAAAAACTGTTTTTT. Translated, it gives CSVRQGGGEKLFF.